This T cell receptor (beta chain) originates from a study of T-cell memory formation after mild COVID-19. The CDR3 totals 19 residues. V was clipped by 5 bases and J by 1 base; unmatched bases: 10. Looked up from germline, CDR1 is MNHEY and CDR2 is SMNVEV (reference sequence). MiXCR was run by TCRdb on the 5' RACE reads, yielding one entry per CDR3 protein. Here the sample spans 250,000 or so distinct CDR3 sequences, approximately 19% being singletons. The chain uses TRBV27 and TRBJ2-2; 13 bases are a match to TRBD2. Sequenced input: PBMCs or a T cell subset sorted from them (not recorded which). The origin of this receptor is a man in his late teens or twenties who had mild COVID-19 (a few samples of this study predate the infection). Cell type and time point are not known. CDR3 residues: CASSVSRTSGGLNTGELFF. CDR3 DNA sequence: TGTGCCAGCAGTGTTTCCCGGACTAGCGGGGGCCTGAACACCGGGGAGCTGTTTTTT.